These 27 T cell receptor beta chains were sequenced from one sample in a study of T cell responses to AZD1222 COVID-19 vaccine. Clones were read by immunoSEQ multiplex PCR, and TCRdb kept only the in-frame ones, dropping some. Here the sample spans 110,000 or so clones, 85% to 90% being singletons. This specimen consisted of peripheral blood, obtained on day 0 of AZD1222 vaccination. The receptor set was obtained from an adult in good health.

This chain joins TRBV7-9 and TRBJ1-2; 8 bases agree with TRBD1. J gave up 6 bases and V 0 bases, and 3 bases lay outside the gene matches. Per the germline V gene, CDR1 is SEHNR and CDR2 is FQNEAQ (reference sequence). The CDR3 covers 14 residues. The CDR3 DNA reads as TGTGCCAGCAGCTTAGCCAGGACAGGGCATGGCTACACCTTC. This gives the protein CASSLARTGHGYTF.

The chain links TRBV2 to TRBJ1-1; D may be TRBD1 (5 bases). Germline CDR1 reads SNHLY; CDR2 reads FYNNEI. This CDR3 is 11 amino acids long. The V and J ends lost 4 bases and 10 bases respectively, with 10 bases between them. The CDR3 nucleotides read TGTGCCAGCAGTGTAGCTGGGGGAGCTTTCTTT. Encoded protein: CASSVAGGAFF.

As regards this clone: This specimen includes other DNA sequences encoding the same CDR3. The chain is built from TRBV30 and TRBJ1-1, with D unclear. Between the trimmed V and J ends, which lost 0 bases and 1 base, there was a span of 6 bases. The CDR3 has 13 residues. Germline loops: CDR1 GTSNPN, CDR2 SVGIG (reference sequence). The chain's CDR3 is CAWSVGGNTEAFF. The CDR3 nucleotides read TGTGCCTGGAGTGTTGGAGGGAACACTGAAGCTTTCTTT.

The chain combines TRBV24-1 with TRBJ2-2, with no clear D. Trimming removed 2 bases at V and 0 bases at J, with 12 bases between. This CDR3 is 17 amino acids long. The V gene's germline CDR1 is KGHDR and CDR2 SFDVKD. CDR3 coding DNA: TGTGCCACCAGTGATTCCAGTGGGGTAGCGAACACCGGGGAGCTGTTTTTT. Translating it yields CATSDSSGVANTGELFF.

The chain employs TRBV4-1 and TRBJ2-3; TRBD1 matches 7 bases. Germline loops: CDR1 MGHRA, CDR2 YSYEKL. The CDR3 runs 17 residues. Germline trimming cut 2 bases from V and 2 bases from J; bases unmatched to any gene: 10. CDR3 bases: TGCGCCAGCAGCCAACAAACCTGGGGGACAGTCACAGATACGCAGTATTTT. Its translation: CASSQQTWGTVTDTQYF.

This rearrangement joins TRBV11-2 to TRBJ1-6; D is uncertain. V lost 6 bases to trimming and J lost 7 bases, with 19 bases between them. Germline assignment: CDR1 SGHAT and CDR2 FQNNGV. This CDR3 is built from 16 residues. The CDR3 here is CASSPDRYQLNSPLHF. The DNA for the CDR3 is TGTGCCAGCAGTCCGGACCGTTACCAGCTAAATTCACCCCTCCACTTT.

The genes are TRBV3-1 (or the pseudogene TRBV3-2) and TRBJ1-1; TRBD1 agrees at 10 bases. Losses at the gene ends were 4 bases for V and 8 bases for J; bases not matched to a gene: 10. Germline V gives CDR1 LGHDT, CDR2 YNNKEL (reference sequence). This CDR3 spans 15 amino acids. CDR3 region: CASSLLDRGLAEAFF. The CDR3 DNA follows: TGTGCCAGCAGCCTCCTAGACAGGGGGCTGGCCGAAGCTTTCTTT.

The CDR3 region is CASGQGSGAQHF. For the CDR3, the DNA is TGTGCCTCAGGGCAGGGCTCGGGGGCCCAGCATTTT. The chain joins TRBV7-2 to TRBJ1-5; maybe TRBD1 (5 bases). Trimming pared 11 bases from V and 11 bases from J, leaving 19 bases between. Germline CDR1 is SGHTA and CDR2 is FQGNSA. The CDR3 consists of 12 residues. Filled out from reference TRBV7-2 and TRBJ1-5, the complete variable domain reads GAGVSQSPSNKVTEKGKDVELRCDPISGHTALYWYRQSLGQGLEFLIYFQGNSAPDKSGLPSDRFSAERTGGSVSTLTIQRTQQEDSAVYLCASGQGSGAQHFGDGTRLSIL.

For the CDR3, the DNA is TGTGCCAGTTCACCAACAGGGGAATATGGCTACACCTTC. This gives the protein CASSPTGEYGYTF. The chain combines TRBV11-1 with TRBJ1-2, with 7 bases matching TRBD1. This CDR3 contains 13 residues. Looked up from germline, CDR1 is SGHAT and CDR2 is FQDESV (reference sequence). V lost 9 bases and J lost 5; bases outside the gene matches: 9.

This chain connects TRBV10-3 to TRBJ1-3; D is unresolved. The CDR3 is 12 amino acids. In germline, CDR1 is ENHRY, CDR2 SYGVKD. V dropped 10 bases and J dropped 1 base, with 8 bases sitting between them. This CDR3 reads CATEKSGNTIYF. CDR3 DNA: TGTGCCACCGAAAAGTCTGGAAACACCATATATTTT.

The V call is TRBV6-5, the J call TRBJ2-7; no reliable D call. The V end was cut by 4 bases, the J end by 5 bases, with 9 bases between. Germline V gene sequence: CDR1 MNHEY, CDR2 SVGAGI. The CDR3 loop spans 12 amino acids. The CDR3 region has the DNA TGTGCCAGCAGTTCCCAGAGTAACGAGCAGTACTTC. As protein: CASSSQSNEQYF.

The chain employs TRBV4-2 and TRBJ1-2; TRBD1 is a possible D gene (6 bases). The germline CDR1 and CDR2 sequences are LGHNA and YNFKEQ. This CDR3 comprises 15 residues. Trimming left V 4 bases short and J 0 bases short, with 12 bases between. This chain's CDR3 is CASSPGQLANYGYTF. The CDR3 region has the DNA TGTGCCAGCAGCCCCGGACAGTTAGCTAACTATGGCTACACCTTC.

This rearrangement joins TRBV27 to TRBJ1-6; unclear D gene. Germline V gene lookup returns CDR1 MNHEY and CDR2 SMNVEV (reference sequence). The CDR3 is 12 amino acids. The V end lost 6 bases, the J end lost 3 bases, and 3 bases lay between the germline ends. CDR3 coding DNA: TGTGCCAGCAGCTTCTATAATTCACCCCTCCACTTT. This encodes CASSFYNSPLHF.

This rearrangement joins TRBV19 to TRBJ2-2; possible D gene TRBD2, 5 bases. This CDR3 is 14 amino acids long. In germline, CDR1 is LNHDA, CDR2 SQIVND (reference sequence). V was clipped by 1 base and J by 6 bases, with 9 bases between them. CDR3 nucleotides: TGTGCCAGTAGTATAGTAACCGGGGCCGGGGAGCTGTTTTTT. As protein: CASSIVTGAGELFF.

This rearrangement joins TRBV27 to TRBJ1-3; no clear D. This CDR3 contains 15 residues. The germline CDR1 and CDR2 sequences are MNHEY and SMNVEV (reference sequence). Trimming removed 5 bases from V and 0 bases from J, with 11 bases in between. Here the CDR3 DNA reads TGTGCCAGCAGTCCCCGGGCCTACTCTGGAAACACCATATATTTT. It translates to CASSPRAYSGNTIYF.

The DNA for the CDR3 is TGCGCCAGCAGCCCTGCGGGGGCCGGCGGGGAGCTGTTTTTT. Translating it yields CASSPAGAGGELFF. The chain is built from TRBV4-3 and TRBJ2-2, with TRBD2 as a possible D gene (7 bases). CDR1 is LGHNA, CDR2 YSLEER, per germline. V was clipped by 4 bases and J by 7 bases, with 13 bases between them. CDR3 size: 14 residues.

This clone was found once. This rearrangement joins TRBV9 to TRBJ1-6; weak D call: TRBD1 (5 bases). Trimming left V 3 bases short and J 8 bases short, with 15 bases between. The CDR3 length is 15 residues. The germline gives CDR1 SGDLS, CDR2 YYNGEE. This chain's CDR3 is CASSGRGGTDSPLHF. Here the CDR3 DNA reads TGTGCCAGCAGCGGGAGAGGAGGGACGGATTCACCCCTCCACTTT.

The CDR3 reads CATSRDTGRTRAGELFF. The CDR3 nucleotides read TGTGCCACCAGCAGAGATACCGGCAGAACTAGGGCCGGGGAGCTGTTTTTT. The chain recombines TRBV15 with TRBJ2-2, with D possibly TRBD2 on 5 matching bases. Trimming shortened V by 0 bases and J by 6 bases, and 17 bases separated the two germline ends. The CDR3 has 17 amino acids. Germline-derived CDR1 and CDR2 are LNHNV and YYDKDF (reference sequence).

The chain has TRBV7-8 and TRBJ1-5, with D possibly being TRBD1 (6 bases). Germline values: CDR1 SGHVS, CDR2 FQNEAQ. This CDR3 has 18 amino acids. With 2 bases removed from V and 3 bases from J, the gap between germline ends came to 20 bases. The CDR3 region has the DNA TGTGCCAGCAGCTTATCAGCCCGGTCACAGGGCCTCAATCAGCCCCAGCATTTT. Protein sequence: CASSLSARSQGLNQPQHF.

V gene TRBV27 combines with J gene TRBJ1-6, with D hard to call. Germline V CDR1 and CDR2: MNHEY, SMNVEV (reference sequence). The CDR3 length is 17 residues. V lost 2 bases and J 2 bases, leaving 13 bases between the germline ends. As DNA, the CDR3 is TGTGCCAGCAGTTTAAGATTAGCTAGCGCCTATAATTCACCCCTCCACTTT. Translating gives CASSLRLASAYNSPLHF.

The genes are TRBV19 and TRBJ1-1; 9 bases are shared with TRBD1. The length of the CDR3 is 15 residues. V lost 4 bases and J lost 3; bases outside the gene matches: 6. Germline V gives CDR1 LNHDA, CDR2 SQIVND (reference sequence). The CDR3 DNA sequence: TGTGCCAGTAGTAATCAGGACAGGGGCGACACTGAAGCTTTCTTT. Translated: CASSNQDRGDTEAFF.

This chain uses TRBV11-1 with TRBJ1-2; a possible D gene is TRBD1 (5 bases). This CDR3 has 15 residues. Germline assignment: CDR1 SGHAT and CDR2 FQDESV (reference sequence). V gave up 4 bases and J gave up 2 bases, with 14 bases separating them. The CDR3 coding sequence is TGTGCCAGCAGCTCAAGACAGTCCGGAAACTATGGCTACACCTTC. It specifies CASSSRQSGNYGYTF.

This chain links TRBV4-1 with TRBJ2-7; D gene unclear. V dropped 0 bases and J dropped 2 bases, with 2 bases sitting between them. Germline CDR1 reads MGHRA; CDR2 reads YSYEKL. This CDR3 has 12 residues. The CDR3 DNA reads TGCGCCAGCAGCCAAGAAACCTACGAGCAGTACTTC. This translates into CASSQETYEQYF.

The genes are TRBV21-1 and TRBJ1-5; no DNA check was done on the table's D call, TRBD1. TRBV21-1 is designated a pseudogene. The CDR3 loop spans 17 amino acids. The DNA for the CDR3 is TGTGCCAGCAGCAAAGTGGGAGGACAGGATTCTCCTCAGCCCCAGCATTTT. Protein sequence: CASSKVGGQDSPQPQHF.

CDR3 sequence: CASGLAPFGAVTEAFF. The CDR3, as DNA: TGTGCTAGTGGTTTGGCTCCTTTCGGAGCGGTCACTGAAGCTTTCTTT. The V gene is TRBV12-5, the J gene TRBJ1-1; D remains unclear. V was trimmed by 1 base and J by 4 bases, leaving 16 bases between them. This CDR3 comprises 16 residues. In germline, CDR1 is LGHNT, CDR2 FRNRAP.

The chain couples TRBV29-1 to TRBJ1-4; TRBD1 might be the D (6 bases). CDR1 SQVTM and CDR2 ANQGSEA come from the germline V gene. This CDR3 is built from 13 residues. V was shortened by 7 bases and J by 4 bases, with 13 bases between the two germline ends. The DNA for the CDR3 is TGCAGCGCTGCAACAGGGTATAATGAAAAACTGTTTTTT. It translates to CSAATGYNEKLFF.

V is TRBV9 and J is TRBJ2-7, with D perhaps being TRBD1 or TRBD2 (5 bases each). V dropped 5 bases and J dropped 3 bases, with 21 bases sitting between them. Germline V gene lookup returns CDR1 SGDLS and CDR2 YYNGEE. CDR3 size: 16 residues. The CDR3 sequence is CASSPAGTGSYYEQYF. CDR3 bases: TGTGCCAGCAGTCCCGCCGGGACGGGGAGCTACTACGAGCAGTACTTC.